This T cell receptor (beta chain) comes out of a study of T cells in localized non-small cell lung cancer. General study results and limits: The highest T cell clonality was in uninvolved adjacent lung, above tumor. Within adjacent lung there appeared a median approximately 60 of the top 100 tumor clones. Heterogeneity cannot be ruled out, as sequencing used one tumor region only.

Clones were sequenced by immunoSEQ multiplex PCR, and TCRdb holds only the in-frame ones, with some missing. In the table there are around 92,000 clones, approximately 91% of which are singletons. Comment on this clone: What it binds is unknown.

V was pared by 5 bases and J by 8 bases, with 18 bases between. The length of the CDR3 is 15 residues. Germline CDR1 reads MNHEY; CDR2 reads SMNVEV (reference sequence). Specimen: PBMCs, collected before any cancer treatment. The receptor was derived from a woman between 35 and 75 years old with stage II squamous cell lung carcinoma. The chain joins TRBV27 to TRBJ1-4; possibly TRBD1 for D (6 bases). The CDR3 sequence: CASSPRTARDEKLFF. The CDR3 DNA follows: TGTGCCAGCAGTCCGCGGACAGCTCGGGACGAAAAACTGTTTTTT.